This entry lists 14 T cell receptor beta chains sequenced from one sample in a study of shared clonotypes between healthy human individuals. The assay was immunoSEQ multiplex PCR, and TCRdb's table has in-frame clones only and misses some. The table shows some 580,000 clones, with 97% occurring only once. Specimen: naive CD4+ T cells sorted from blood. As for subset: CD45RA+ positively selected. The receptors derive from a woman in her twenties or thirties in good health.

V usage is TRBV5-4 and J usage is TRBJ1-3, with 7 positions matching TRBD1. With 1 base clipped from V and 2 bases from J, the junction kept 0 bases outside the gene matches. CDR3 length: 14 amino acids. In germline, CDR1 is SGHNT, CDR2 YYREEE (reference sequence). This CDR3 is CASSLTGAGNTIYF. CDR3 bases: TGTGCCAGCAGCTTGACAGGGGCTGGAAACACCATATATTTT.

V and J are TRBV28 and TRBJ1-5; 7 nucleotides match TRBD1. V lost 6 bases and J lost 3; bases outside the gene matches: 8. This CDR3 has 15 amino acids. CDR1 and CDR2 (germline): MDHEN, SYDVKM. The chain's CDR3 is CASSLIDRVNQPQHF. CDR3 DNA: TGTGCCAGCAGCCTTATCGACAGGGTCAATCAGCCCCAGCATTTT.

This rearrangement joins TRBV18 to TRBJ1-1, with D possibly being TRBD1 (6 bases). V lost 2 bases, J lost 10 bases, and 20 bases lay in between. Germline V gives CDR1 KGHSH, CDR2 LQKENI. This CDR3 has 15 amino acids. Written as DNA, the CDR3 is TGTGCCAGCTCACCAGATCGAAGTCCGGGGGCGGGAGCTTTCTTT. This codes for CASSPDRSPGAGAFF.

The V and J genes are TRBV5-1 and TRBJ2-5; TRBD1 matches at 11 bases. The length of the CDR3 is 15 residues. The germline gives CDR1 SGHRS, CDR2 YFSETQ. J was trimmed by 4 bases and V by 4 bases; bases with no gene match: 6. CDR3 nucleotides: TGCGCCAGCAGCACCGGGACAGGGGGTGGAGAGACCCAGTACTTC. It yields the protein CASSTGTGGGETQYF.

The genes are TRBV15 and TRBJ2-1; TRBD2 matches at 7 bases. CDR3 length equals 16 residues. Germline V gene lookup returns CDR1 LNHNV and CDR2 YYDKDF (reference sequence). Trimming took 1 base from V and 6 from J; bases not matched to a gene: 9. CDR3 nucleotides: TGTGCCACCAGCAGAGTCCTCCAGCGGGGTACCAATGAGCAGTTCTTC. Translated, it gives CATSRVLQRGTNEQFF.

The V and J genes are TRBV5-1 and TRBJ2-5; 8 nucleotides match TRBD1. The CDR3 runs to 13 residues. Losses at the gene ends were 8 bases for V and 5 bases for J; bases not matched to a gene: 8. CDR1 SGHRS and CDR2 YFSETQ come from the germline V gene. Written as DNA, the CDR3 is TGCGCCAGTTCCAGGGGGCGCACGGAGACCCAGTACTTC. Protein product: CASSRGRTETQYF. The variable domain in full, with the rest retrieved from reference TRBV5-1 and TRBJ2-5, is KAGVTQTPRYLIKTRGQQVTLSCSPISGHRSVSWYQQTPGQGLQFLFEYFSETQRNKGNFPGRFSGRQFSNSRSEMNVSTLELGDSALYLCASSRGRTETQYFGPGTRLLVL.

The rearrangement joins TRBV7-9 to TRBJ2-7; D gene uncertain. The CDR3 is 15 residues long. V lost 2 bases and J 0 bases, leaving 11 bases between the germline ends. Germline-derived CDR1 and CDR2 are SEHNR and FQNEAQ (reference sequence). In DNA form, the CDR3 reads TGTGCCAGCAGCTTACTTTCGGACCCCTCCTACGAGCAGTACTTC. Its translation: CASSLLSDPSYEQYF. Drawing the rest from reference TRBV7-9 and TRBJ2-7, the complete variable domain is DTGVSQNPRHKITKRGQNVTFRCDPISEHNRLYWYRQTLGQGPEFLTYFQNEAQLEKSRLLSDRFSAERPKGSFSTLEIQRTEQGDSAMYLCASSLLSDPSYEQYFGPGTRLTVT.

This sequence joins TRBV11-3 and TRBJ1-5; D unclear. V lost 5 bases, J lost 3 bases, and 11 bases lay in between. Germline lookup yields CDR1 SGHNT and CDR2 YENEEA. This CDR3 spans 14 amino acids. CDR3 bases: TGTGCCAGCAGCGCCCGGACGACCAATCAGCCCCAGCATTTT. Amino acids: CASSARTTNQPQHF.

The CDR3 sequence is CASSFGTPRRTAGELFF. The CDR3 DNA reads as TGTGCCAGCAGCTTCGGGACTCCCCGCAGGACGGCCGGGGAGCTGTTTTTT. The rearrangement joins TRBV7-9 to TRBJ2-2, with a possible D match to TRBD2 (6 bases). Per germline, CDR1 SEHNR and CDR2 FQNEAQ (reference sequence). The CDR3 runs to 17 residues. Deletions cut 3 bases from V and 6 bases from J, with 20 bases between. The whole variable domain, remainder taken from reference TRBV7-9 and TRBJ2-2, is DTGVSQNPRHKITKRGQNVTFRCDPISEHNRLYWYRQTLGQGPEFLTYFQNEAQLEKSRLLSDRFSAERPKGSFSTLEIQRTEQGDSAMYLCASSFGTPRRTAGELFFGEGSRLTVL.

As DNA, the CDR3 is TGTGCCAGCTCACCACCGGGGGACAGTTTGCCAGATACGCAGTATTTT. Its protein product is CASSPPGDSLPDTQYF. The V gene is TRBV18, the J gene TRBJ2-3; TRBD1 matches 7 bases. Germline V gives CDR1 KGHSH, CDR2 LQKENI. The CDR3 has 16 residues. V shed 0 bases, J shed 4 bases, and the junction held 7 bases outside the gene matches.

The genes are TRBV7-2 and TRBJ1-5; D not resolved. The CDR3 contains 14 residues. Trimming stripped 5 bases from V and 6 bases from J, with 14 bases between. The germline CDR1 and CDR2 sequences are SGHTA and FQGNSA. CDR3 in amino acids: CASSPAPDGQPQHF. The CDR3 coding sequence is TGTGCCAGCAGCCCGGCACCCGACGGTCAGCCCCAGCATTTT.

The rearrangement uses TRBV19 and TRBJ1-3, with TRBD1 matching 7 bases. J was trimmed by 3 bases and V by 9 bases; bases with no gene match: 8. This CDR3 spans 14 amino acids. Germline values: CDR1 LNHDA, CDR2 SQIVND (reference sequence). CDR3 nucleotides: TGTGCCAGCCGAGCGACAGGGAGTGGAAACACCATATATTTT. This translates into CASRATGSGNTIYF.

V and J are TRBV19 and TRBJ2-1; 11 bases agree with TRBD2. The CDR3 runs 14 residues. V was pared by 6 bases and J by 9 bases, with 7 bases of the junction left unmatched. Germline V gene data show CDR1 as LNHDA and CDR2 as SQIVND (reference sequence). CDR3 residues: CASSTSGSRVEQFF. The CDR3, as DNA: TGTGCCAGTAGCACTAGCGGGAGTAGGGTTGAGCAGTTCTTC. The full variable domain, rest sourced from reference TRBV19 and TRBJ2-1, is DGGITQSPKYLFRKEGQNVTLSCEQNLNHDAMYWYRQDPGQGLRLIYYSQIVNDFQKGDIAEGYSVSREKKESFPLTVTSAQKNPTAFYLCASSTSGSRVEQFFGPGTRLTVL.

This chain links TRBV5-1 with TRBJ2-1, with no clear D. The germline V gene has CDR1 SGHRS and CDR2 YFSETQ. This CDR3 contains 13 residues. Trimming removed 0 bases from V and 9 bases from J, with 10 bases in between. The CDR3 region has the DNA TGCGCCAGCAGCTTGGTACCCCTGGGTGAGCAGTTCTTC. Translation gives CASSLVPLGEQFF.